The 29 T cell receptor beta chains presented below share a single source sample, sequenced in a study of shared clonotypes between healthy human individuals. Repertoires were generated with immunoSEQ multiplex PCR, while TCRdb's copy carries only in-frame clones and drops some. The table has some 2,400,000 clones, under 97% seen once; the top ten hold approximately 0.13%. Sequenced material: naive CD4+ T cells sorted from blood. Subset in this sample: CD45RA+ positively selected. Receptors originate from a man aged 18 to 35 in good health.

The CDR3, as DNA: TGTGCCAGCAGTGATACGGGTTCTGGTGGAAACACCATATATTTT. Translation: CASSDTGSGGNTIYF. This chain uses TRBV6-1 with TRBJ1-3, with D hard to call. Trimming took 3 bases from V and 3 from J, leaving 12 bases between them. The CDR3 is 15 residues long. Germline V gene lookup returns CDR1 MNHNS and CDR2 SASEGT.

The chain employs TRBV6-5 and TRBJ2-2; 9 nucleotides line up with TRBD2. CDR3 length: 13 residues. CDR1 and CDR2 from the germline V gene are MNHEY and SVGAGI. V was clipped by 10 bases and J by 6 bases; unmatched bases: 6. Written as DNA, the CDR3 is TGTGCCACCCGAGCGGGAGGAGCCGGGGAGCTGTTTTTT. This translates into CATRAGGAGELFF.

The genes are TRBV5-1 and TRBJ2-7; no clear D. Trimming took off 4 bases at V and 7 bases at J, with 12 bases between the two ends. Germline-derived CDR1 and CDR2 are SGHRS and YFSETQ. CDR3 size: 12 residues. The CDR3 DNA reads TGCGCCAGCAGCGCTCTAGGTTCTGAGCAGTACTTC. This translates into CASSALGSEQYF.

This sequence joins TRBV28 and TRBJ1-5; no definite D call. The length of the CDR3 is 14 residues. Germline assignment: CDR1 MDHEN and CDR2 SYDVKM. Trimming left V 10 bases short and J 5 bases short, with 18 bases between. The chain's CDR3 is CATTTEQRHQPQHF. The CDR3 region has the DNA TGTGCCACCACGACGGAGCAACGCCATCAGCCCCAGCATTTT.

The chain employs TRBV28 and TRBJ2-4; D is possibly TRBD2 (5 bases). Germline CDR1 reads MDHEN; CDR2 reads SYDVKM. CDR3 length equals 11 residues. V was trimmed by 5 bases and J by 9 bases, leaving 8 bases between them. CDR3 bases: TGTGCCAGCAGTCCTCGGGGCATTCAGTACTTC. Residues: CASSPRGIQYF. The full variable domain, its missing parts supplied by reference TRBV28 and TRBJ2-4, is DVKVTQSSRYLVKRTGEKVFLECVQDMDHENMFWYRQDPGLGLRLIYFSYDVKMKEKGDIPEGYSVSREKKERFSLILESASTNQTSMYLCASSPRGIQYFGAGTRLSVL.

V and J are TRBV29-1 and TRBJ2-7, with D uncertain. Germline loops: CDR1 SQVTM, CDR2 ANQGSEA. CDR3 length: 14 amino acids. The germline V and J ends were trimmed by 3 bases and 0 bases, with 12 bases remaining between them. The CDR3: CSVDQSPSSYEQYF. The CDR3 DNA reads as TGCAGCGTTGATCAGTCCCCGAGCTCCTACGAGCAGTACTTC.

CDR3 bases: TGTGCCAGCAGTACTCGGACAGGGGAGAATTCACCCCTCCACTTT. Translated: CASSTRTGENSPLHF. This rearrangement joins TRBV6-6 to TRBJ1-6, with 9 positions matching TRBD1. With 5 bases clipped from V and 7 bases from J, the junction kept 6 bases outside the gene matches. The germline V gene has CDR1 MNHNY and CDR2 SVGAGI (reference sequence). The CDR3 runs 15 residues.

This rearrangement joins TRBV30 to TRBJ2-3; D is perhaps TRBD2 (5 bases). Looked up from germline, CDR1 is GTSNPN and CDR2 is SVGIG (reference sequence). V was shortened by 0 bases and J by 9 bases, with 10 bases between the two germline ends. This CDR3 is built from 12 residues. In DNA, the CDR3 is TGTGCCTGGAGTGTCCCTAGCATCACGCAGTATTTT. Its translation is CAWSVPSITQYF. Full variable domain (missing parts from reference TRBV30 and TRBJ2-3): SQTIHQWPATLVQPVGSPLSLECTVEGTSNPNLYWYRQAAGRGLQLLFYSVGIGQISSEVPQNLSASRPQDRQFILSSKKLLLSDSGFYLCAWSVPSITQYFGPGTRLTVL.

The rearrangement joins TRBV29-1 to TRBJ1-1; D gene ambiguous. V dropped 3 bases and J dropped 8 bases, with 10 bases sitting between them. Germline V gene lookup returns CDR1 SQVTM and CDR2 ANQGSEA. The CDR3 covers 11 residues. For the CDR3, the DNA is TGCAGCGTTGACAAGGATTTAGAAGCTTTCTTT. This gives the protein CSVDKDLEAFF.

The rearrangement joins TRBV7-4 to TRBJ2-1; 11 bases align to TRBD2. The germline V gene encodes CDR1 SGHVT and CDR2 SQSDAQ. CDR3 size: 16 residues. The V and J ends lost 5 bases and 4 bases, in that order; junction bases with no gene match: 7. The CDR3 here is CASSPTSGKTYNEQFF. DNA of the CDR3: TGTGCCAGCAGCCCGACTAGCGGGAAGACATACAATGAGCAGTTCTTC.

The genes are TRBV18 and TRBJ2-7, with D tentatively TRBD1 (6 bases). V was pared by 5 bases and J by 1 base, with 12 bases between. Germline values: CDR1 KGHSH, CDR2 LQKENI. The CDR3 runs 14 residues. Here the CDR3 reads CASSGTGRSYEQYF. The CDR3 DNA follows: TGTGCCAGCTCAGGTACAGGGAGATCCTACGAGCAGTACTTC.

The rearrangement joins TRBV14 to TRBJ2-1; 7 positions match TRBD2. V dropped 4 bases and J dropped 9; count of bases not matched to a gene: 18. The germline gives CDR1 SGHDN, CDR2 FVKESK. The CDR3 covers 17 residues. The CDR3 DNA reads TGTGCCAGCAGCCCAGCGGGTGGTAGCGGGTACCTCGGTGAGCAGTTCTTC. It codes for CASSPAGGSGYLGEQFF.

The chain is built from TRBV10-3 and TRBJ1-1; possible D gene TRBD1, 5 bases. Trimming shortened V by 6 bases and J by 3 bases, and 14 bases separated the two germline ends. Germline CDR1 ENHRY, CDR2 SYGVKD. The CDR3 runs to 14 residues. Here the CDR3 reads CAIRTRSGDTEAFF. The CDR3 bases are TGTGCCATCAGAACAAGATCGGGGGACACTGAAGCTTTCTTT.

The chain combines TRBV5-4 with TRBJ2-3; tentatively, D is TRBD2 (5 bases). From germline, CDR1 is SGHNT and CDR2 YYREEE (reference sequence). The CDR3 sequence is 15 residues long. Trimming pared 4 bases from V and 1 base from J, leaving 13 bases between. CDR3 nucleotides: TGTGCCAGCAGCCCTGGTGGAGGAGGCACAGATACGCAGTATTTT. Its protein product is CASSPGGGGTDTQYF.

This clone has just a few counts. The chain is built from TRBV15 and TRBJ2-1; 9 nucleotides match TRBD1. V gave up 4 bases and J gave up 10 bases; unmatched junction bases: 11. The CDR3 is 15 amino acids. Germline V gene sequence: CDR1 LNHNV, CDR2 YYDKDF (reference sequence). CDR3 in DNA: TGTGCCACCAGCACTACCGGGACAGGGAAAGAAGAGCAGTTCTTC. It yields the protein CATSTTGTGKEEQFF.

V is TRBV6-5 and J is TRBJ1-1; TRBD1 might be the D (5 bases). Trimming left V 7 bases short and J 2 bases short, with 17 bases between. The germline CDR1 and CDR2 sequences are MNHEY and SVGAGI. The CDR3 extends over 15 amino acids. The CDR3 nucleotides read TGTGCCAGCACCACAAACCCGACAGTTAACACTGAAGCTTTCTTT. It yields the protein CASTTNPTVNTEAFF.

The chain employs TRBV7-2 and TRBJ1-4; 10 nucleotides match TRBD1. J was trimmed by 5 bases and V by 7 bases; bases with no gene match: 13. Germline V gene data show CDR1 as SGHTA and CDR2 as FQGNSA. The CDR3 is made up of 17 amino acids. Here the CDR3 reads CASTAGLTGGPNEKLFF. CDR3 DNA: TGTGCCAGCACCGCAGGGCTGACAGGGGGCCCGAATGAAAAACTGTTTTTT.

The J gene is TRBJ1-4, the V gene TRBV12-5; D remains unclear. The CDR3 totals 14 residues. Germline values: CDR1 LGHNT, CDR2 FRNRAP. The V gene lost 1 base and the J gene lost 0 bases, with 3 bases spanning the gap. The CDR3 loop reads CASGLGATNEKLFF. The CDR3 DNA is TGTGCTAGTGGTTTGGGCGCAACTAATGAAAAACTGTTTTTT.

The rearrangement links TRBV7-8 to TRBJ2-2; TRBD2 matches at 7 bases. The CDR3 covers 14 residues. V was pared by 4 bases and J by 7 bases, with 6 bases of the junction left unmatched. The germline CDR1 and CDR2 sequences are SGHVS and FQNEAQ. CDR3 DNA sequence: TGTGCCAGCAGCTCAAGGGAGGGGATCGGGGAGCTGTTTTTT. Translated, it gives CASSSREGIGELFF.

Regarding this clone: Other nucleotide sequences in the sample specify the same CDR3. The chain couples TRBV5-4 to TRBJ2-7, with 11 bases identical to TRBD2. V lost 3 bases to trimming and J lost 0 bases; unmatched junction nucleotides: 2. The germline gives CDR1 SGHNT, CDR2 YYREEE (reference sequence). This CDR3 contains 15 residues. CDR3 protein: CASSSGTSGSYEQYF. Written as DNA, the CDR3 is TGTGCCAGCAGCTCTGGGACTAGCGGCTCCTACGAGCAGTACTTC.

This clone was found a few times. This CDR3 is also generated by other DNA sequences in the sample. The J gene is TRBJ1-2, the V gene TRBV28, with 10 positions matching TRBD1. The CDR3 covers 14 residues. V trimming: 5 bases; J trimming: 2 bases; junction bases outside the gene matches: 2. Germline CDR1 reads MDHEN; CDR2 reads SYDVKM. The CDR3 region has the DNA TGTGCCAGCAGTCGACAGGGGGCAAACTATGGCTACACCTTC. Protein sequence: CASSRQGANYGYTF.

This rearrangement joins TRBV7-9 to TRBJ1-3, with 7 bases fitting TRBD1. The CDR3 runs 17 residues. V gave up 5 bases and J gave up 0 bases; unmatched junction bases: 10. Germline CDR1 and CDR2: SEHNR and FQNEAQ (reference sequence). Written as DNA, the CDR3 is TGTGCCAGCAGCCTAGGGTGGGGACAGAGCTCTGGAAACACCATATATTTT. As protein: CASSLGWGQSSGNTIYF.

The chain recombines TRBV25-1 with TRBJ2-1; 7 nucleotides agree with TRBD2. The junction had 6 bases not matched to a gene; V was cut back by 7 bases and J by 3 bases. CDR3 length equals 14 residues. Germline V lookup: CDR1 MGHDK, CDR2 SYGVNS. CDR3 sequence reads: CASTPAGFYNEQFF. The CDR3 bases are TGTGCCAGCACCCCAGCGGGATTCTACAATGAGCAGTTCTTC.

The chain joins TRBV4-1 to TRBJ2-2; 7 bases agree with TRBD2. The CDR3 runs to 16 residues. The germline gives CDR1 MGHRA, CDR2 YSYEKL. Losses at the gene ends were 3 bases for V and 5 bases for J; bases not matched to a gene: 9. The CDR3 is CASSHGGSAGTGELFF. In DNA form, the CDR3 reads TGCGCCAGCAGCCACGGGGGGTCCGCGGGGACCGGGGAGCTGTTTTTT.

The chain is built from TRBV7-9 and TRBJ2-1, with 10 bases aligning to TRBD1. This CDR3 region has 12 residues. The germline V gene encodes CDR1 SEHNR and CDR2 FQNEAQ (reference sequence). V lost 1 base to trimming and J lost 14 bases; unmatched junction nucleotides: 2. The CDR3, as DNA: TGTGCCAGCAGCTTAGGGGACAGGGGAGAGTTCTTC. This encodes CASSLGDRGEFF.

The chain employs TRBV6-6 and TRBJ2-7; D is perhaps TRBD1 or TRBD2 (5 bases each). The germline V and J ends were trimmed by 7 bases and 7 bases, with 20 bases remaining between them. This CDR3 has 14 amino acids. From germline, CDR1 is MNHNY and CDR2 SVGAGI (reference sequence). CDR3: CASKPRGTEGEQYF. The CDR3 DNA sequence: TGTGCCAGCAAACCAAGGGGCACCGAGGGGGAGCAGTACTTC.

This chain joins TRBV7-3 and TRBJ1-1, with 8 bases aligning to TRBD1. The CDR3 spans 12 residues. V dropped 4 bases and J dropped 8; count of bases not matched to a gene: 3. Germline V gene data show CDR1 as SGHTA and CDR2 as FQGTGA. The CDR3: CASSSRTGEAFF. DNA of the CDR3: TGTGCCAGCAGCTCGAGGACAGGGGAAGCTTTCTTT. Complete variable domain (other parts from reference TRBV7-3 and TRBJ1-1): GAGVSQTPSNKVTEKGKYVELRCDPISGHTALYWYRQSLGQGPEFLIYFQGTGAADDSGLPNDRFFAVRPEGSVSTLKIQRTERGDSAVYLCASSSRTGEAFFGQGTRLTVV.

The V and J genes are TRBV14 and TRBJ2-3; no clear D gene. CDR3 length: 15 amino acids. V shed 2 bases and J shed 0 bases, with 9 bases lying between them. CDR1 and CDR2 (germline): SGHDN, FVKESK. The CDR3 DNA reads as TGTGCCAGCAGCCAAAAAGGAATTAGCACAGATACGCAGTATTTT. It yields the protein CASSQKGISTDTQYF.

This clone appeared a single time. The conserved closing phenylalanine or tryptophan is absent in this CDR3, likely reflecting a read error. It is unclear where the CDR3 begins or ends on the DNA, so no DNA is shown, and the CDR3 is as TCRdb lists it. This chain uses TRBV30 with TRBJ1-2. Per the germline V gene, CDR1 is GTSNPN and CDR2 is SVGIG (reference sequence). The CDR3 is 13 residues long, ends included. CDR3 loop: CAWSATPPGGTTL.